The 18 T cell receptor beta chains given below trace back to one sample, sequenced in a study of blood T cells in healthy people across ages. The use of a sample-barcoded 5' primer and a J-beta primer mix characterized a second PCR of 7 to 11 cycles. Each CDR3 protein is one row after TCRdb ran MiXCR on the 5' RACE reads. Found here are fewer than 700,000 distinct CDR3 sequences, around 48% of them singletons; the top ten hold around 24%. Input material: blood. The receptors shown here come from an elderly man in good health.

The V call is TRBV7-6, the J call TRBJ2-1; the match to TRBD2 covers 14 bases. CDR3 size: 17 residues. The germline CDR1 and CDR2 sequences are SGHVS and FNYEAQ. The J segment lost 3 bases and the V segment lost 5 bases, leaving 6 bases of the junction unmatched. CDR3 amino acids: CASSTGLAGDFYNEQFF. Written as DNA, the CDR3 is TGTGCCAGCAGCACGGGACTAGCGGGAGACTTCTACAATGAGCAGTTCTTC.

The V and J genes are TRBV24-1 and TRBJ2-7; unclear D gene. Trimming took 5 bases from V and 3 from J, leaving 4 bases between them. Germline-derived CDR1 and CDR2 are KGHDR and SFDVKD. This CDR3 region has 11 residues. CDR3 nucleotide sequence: TGTGCCACCAGTGCTGGCTACGAGCAGTACTTC. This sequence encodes CATSAGYEQYF.

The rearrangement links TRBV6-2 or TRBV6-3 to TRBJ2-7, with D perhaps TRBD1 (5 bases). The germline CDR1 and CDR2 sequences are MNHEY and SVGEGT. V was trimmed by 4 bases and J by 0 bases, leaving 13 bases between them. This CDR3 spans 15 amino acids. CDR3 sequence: CASSWEQDLSYEQYF. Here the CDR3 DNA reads TGTGCCAGCAGTTGGGAACAGGACCTCTCCTACGAGCAGTACTTC.

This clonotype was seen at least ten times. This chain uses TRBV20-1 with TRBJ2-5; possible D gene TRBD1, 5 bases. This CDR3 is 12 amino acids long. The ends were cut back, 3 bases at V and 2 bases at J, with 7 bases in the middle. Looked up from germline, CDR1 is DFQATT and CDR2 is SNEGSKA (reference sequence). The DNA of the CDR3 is TGCAGTGCTAGGGGGCTTCAAGAGACCCAGTACTTC. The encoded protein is CSARGLQETQYF.

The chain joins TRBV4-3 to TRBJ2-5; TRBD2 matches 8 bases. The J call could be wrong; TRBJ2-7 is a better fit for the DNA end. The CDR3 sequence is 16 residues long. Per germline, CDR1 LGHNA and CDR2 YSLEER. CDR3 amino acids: CASSQDFRGGHYEQYF. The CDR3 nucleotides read TGCGCCAGCAGCCAAGATTTCCGGGGGGGCCATTACGAGCAGTACTTC.

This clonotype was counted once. The DNA for the CDR3 is TGTGCCATCAATGGACCCCCCGGGGGTGGCTACACCTTC. This codes for CAINGPPGGGYTF. The chain links TRBV10-3 to TRBJ1-2; the D gene is possibly TRBD1 (5 bases). V was trimmed by 7 bases and J by 7 bases, leaving 16 bases between them. The CDR3 loop spans 13 amino acids. The germline CDR1 and CDR2 sequences are ENHRY and SYGVKD.

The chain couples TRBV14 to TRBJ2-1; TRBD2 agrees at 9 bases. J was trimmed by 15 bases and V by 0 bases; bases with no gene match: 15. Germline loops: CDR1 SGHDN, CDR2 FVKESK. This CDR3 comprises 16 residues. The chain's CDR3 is CASSQDVPGVAGVMFF. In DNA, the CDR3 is TGTGCCAGCAGCCAAGATGTCCCCGGGGTAGCGGGAGTAATGTTCTTC.

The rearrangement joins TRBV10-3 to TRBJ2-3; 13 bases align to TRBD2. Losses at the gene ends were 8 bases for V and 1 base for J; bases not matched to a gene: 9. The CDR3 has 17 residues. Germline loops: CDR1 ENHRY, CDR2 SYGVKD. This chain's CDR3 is CAIGLAGDAAGTDTQYF. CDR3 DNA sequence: TGTGCCATCGGACTAGCGGGGGACGCGGCGGGCACAGATACGCAGTATTTT.

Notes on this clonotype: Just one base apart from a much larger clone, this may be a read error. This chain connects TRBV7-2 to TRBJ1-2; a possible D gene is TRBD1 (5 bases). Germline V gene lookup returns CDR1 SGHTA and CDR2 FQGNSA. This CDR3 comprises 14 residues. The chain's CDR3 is CASSTAGDYYGFTF. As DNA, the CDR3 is TGTGCCAGCAGCACGGCGGGGGATTACTATGGCTTCACCTTC.

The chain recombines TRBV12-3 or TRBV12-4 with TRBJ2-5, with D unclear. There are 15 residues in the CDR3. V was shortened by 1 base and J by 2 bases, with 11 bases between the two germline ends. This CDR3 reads CASSLGFARQETQYF. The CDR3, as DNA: TGTGCCAGCAGTTTAGGTTTCGCTAGACAAGAGACCCAGTACTTC.

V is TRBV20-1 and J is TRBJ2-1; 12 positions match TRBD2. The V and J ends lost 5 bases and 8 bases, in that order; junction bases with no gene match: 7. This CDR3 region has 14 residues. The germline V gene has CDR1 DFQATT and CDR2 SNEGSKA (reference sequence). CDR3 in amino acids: CSALSSGRADEQFF. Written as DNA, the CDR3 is TGCAGTGCTCTTTCTAGCGGGAGGGCGGATGAGCAGTTCTTC.

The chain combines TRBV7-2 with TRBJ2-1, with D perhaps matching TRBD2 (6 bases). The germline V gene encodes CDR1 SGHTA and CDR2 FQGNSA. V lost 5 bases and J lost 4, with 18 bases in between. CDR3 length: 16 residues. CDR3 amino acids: CASSTDGGGSYNEQFF. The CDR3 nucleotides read TGTGCCAGCAGCACCGACGGGGGAGGATCGTACAATGAGCAGTTCTTC.

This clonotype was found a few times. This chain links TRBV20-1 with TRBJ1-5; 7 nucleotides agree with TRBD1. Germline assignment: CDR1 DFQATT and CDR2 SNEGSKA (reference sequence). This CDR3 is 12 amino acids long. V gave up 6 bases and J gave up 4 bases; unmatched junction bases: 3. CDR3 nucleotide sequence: TGCAGTGCAGGGGACAGAAATCAGCCCCAGCATTTT. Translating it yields CSAGDRNQPQHF.

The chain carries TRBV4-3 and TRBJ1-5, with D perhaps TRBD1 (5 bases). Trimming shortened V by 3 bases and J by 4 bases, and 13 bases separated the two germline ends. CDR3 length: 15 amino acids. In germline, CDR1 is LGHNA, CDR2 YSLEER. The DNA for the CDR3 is TGCGCCAGCAGCCAGGGGGTCGGGATGAATCAGCCCCAGCATTTT. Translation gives CASSQGVGMNQPQHF.

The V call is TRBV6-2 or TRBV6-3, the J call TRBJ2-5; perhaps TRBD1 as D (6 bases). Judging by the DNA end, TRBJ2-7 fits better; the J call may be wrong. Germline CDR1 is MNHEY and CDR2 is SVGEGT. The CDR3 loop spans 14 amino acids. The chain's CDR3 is CASRMNREPYEQYF. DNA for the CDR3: TGTGCCAGCAGGATGAACAGGGAACCCTACGAGCAGTACTTC.

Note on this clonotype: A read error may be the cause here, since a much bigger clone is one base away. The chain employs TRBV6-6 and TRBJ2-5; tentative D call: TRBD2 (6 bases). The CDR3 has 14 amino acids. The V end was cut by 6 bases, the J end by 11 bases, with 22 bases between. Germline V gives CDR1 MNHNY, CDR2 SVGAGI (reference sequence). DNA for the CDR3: TGTGCCAGCAGGACCGGGACTTACTACAATGAGCAGTACTTC. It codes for CASRTGTYYNEQYF.

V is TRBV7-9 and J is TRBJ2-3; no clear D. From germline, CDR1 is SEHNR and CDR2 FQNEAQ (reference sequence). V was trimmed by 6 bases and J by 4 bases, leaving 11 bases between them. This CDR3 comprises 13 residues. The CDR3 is CASSTPGADTQYF. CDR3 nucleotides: TGTGCCAGCAGTACTCCCGGTGCAGATACGCAGTATTTT.

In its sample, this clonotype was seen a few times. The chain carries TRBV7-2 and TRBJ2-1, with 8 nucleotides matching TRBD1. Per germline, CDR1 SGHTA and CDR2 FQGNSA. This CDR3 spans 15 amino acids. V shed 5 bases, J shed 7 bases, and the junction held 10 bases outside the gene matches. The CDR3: CASSLTRGRLNEQFF. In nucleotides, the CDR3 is TGTGCCAGCAGCCTTACCAGGGGGCGCTTGAATGAGCAGTTCTTC.